These T cell receptor beta chains were read from a single sample in a study of T-cell reconstitution after alpha-beta-depleted transplantation in children. A single record per CDR3 protein comes from TCRdb applying MiXCR to the PCR reads. The sample contains about 980,000 distinct CDR3 sequences, less than 30% of which appear only once. Material: PBMCs, mostly from graft donor cells, obtained 360 days after TCRalphabeta/CD19-depleted stem cell transplant. These receptors all come from a boy in the first two years of life who had a stem cell transplant for SCID, so the T cells may come from the graft donor. Both conserved end residues are part of each CDR3. Fields, in order: V gene, J gene, clone size, CDR3 protein. Size is stated for part of the rows, as once, few or many counts, or as a class when the clone is expanded.

TRBV12-3/TRBV12-4,TRBJ1-3,NA,CASSYSHYRGSGNTIYF
TRBV4-1,TRBJ2-1,NA,CASSQARLAGDRYNEQFF
TRBV20-1,TRBJ2-5,NA,CSARTGRDRETQYF
TRBV13,TRBJ1-4,few,CASSKRQGMDEKLFF
TRBV27,TRBJ2-1,NA,CASRLAGAISYNEQFF
TRBV6-2/TRBV6-3,TRBJ1-2,NA,CASSYSYGYTF
TRBV5-1,TRBJ2-1,few,CASSLVDRAQFF
TRBV5-1,TRBJ2-7,few,CASSLRDRGPYEQYF
TRBV7-9,TRBJ2-7,NA,CASSIAGGDYEQYF
TRBV20-1,TRBJ2-5,NA,CSARVSGGEETQYF
TRBV20-1,TRBJ1-3,few,CSARPGLAGNTIYF
TRBV7-9,TRBJ2-3,few,CASSLGLAGGSDTQYF
TRBV20-1,TRBJ2-1,many,CSARDGTSGRNEQFF
TRBV6-2/TRBV6-3,TRBJ1-5,NA,CASSFPQLPTGAPNQPQHF
TRBV5-1,TRBJ2-5,NA,CASSLGPSMETQYF
TRBV5-5,TRBJ2-7,NA,CASSLGATGGNEQYF
TRBV2,TRBJ2-5,NA,CASSERRTLETQYF
TRBV12-3/TRBV12-4,TRBJ1-5,few,CASVTDYSNQPQHF
TRBV7-9,TRBJ2-4,NA,CASATVDIQYF
TRBV11-2,TRBJ2-5,few,CASRNMGQETQYF
TRBV2,TRBJ2-7,NA,CVSSEGYEQYF
TRBV28,TRBJ1-2,few,CASSSVLWGYGYTF
TRBV24-1,TRBJ1-2,many,CATRRAANYGYTF
TRBV28,TRBJ1-3,NA,CASRGLEGPGNTIYF
TRBV20-1,TRBJ2-3,few,CSAGRGRTDTQYF
TRBV11-2,TRBJ2-7,NA,CASSEFVQAGATSYEQYF
TRBV5-1,TRBJ1-4,few,CASSTGPINEKLFF
TRBV10-3,TRBJ2-7,few,CAISPRQPAYEQYF
TRBV10-3,TRBJ2-3,NA,CAIQSDTQYF
TRBV5-6,TRBJ2-3,few,CASSRVWPEDTQYF
TRBV4-1,TRBJ2-7,many,CASSQVLAGVYEQYF
TRBV4-3,TRBJ2-5,few,CASSLSPTGLKTQYF
TRBV9,TRBJ1-1,few,CASSRAWYDAEAFF
TRBV5-4,TRBJ2-4,NA,CASSLITGTARSLAKNIQYF
TRBV10-3,TRBJ2-1,NA,CAISEGGRDGNEQFF
TRBV7-9,TRBJ2-3,NA,CASTLRDSGTDTQYF
TRBV7-2,TRBJ2-1,many,CASSLVRMNEQFF
TRBV5-1,TRBJ1-1,NA,CASSLTDSYTEAFF
TRBV12-3/TRBV12-4,TRBJ2-3,few,CASSLDRRGRGDPDTQYF
TRBV28,TRBJ1-2,NA,CASRVDNYGYTF
TRBV7-3,TRBJ1-2,NA,CAPPRGPYGYTF
TRBV28,TRBJ2-7,few,CASSNGEGGGEQYF
TRBV6-2/TRBV6-3,TRBJ2-1,NA,CASSRRGGGDEQFF
TRBV7-9,TRBJ2-4,NA,CASSRMAKNIQYF
TRBV12-3/TRBV12-4,TRBJ2-7,NA,CASQKHQGATYEQYF
TRBV5-1,TRBJ1-1,few,CASSLDGLDTEAFF
TRBV7-2,TRBJ2-3,few,CATSESRDRGTDTQYF
TRBV29-1,TRBJ1-1,few,CSGVRTEAFF
TRBV7-2,TRBJ1-4,NA,CASSPPGGITNEKLFF
TRBV7-9,TRBJ2-1,NA,CASSPRQGALNNEQFF
TRBV6-1,TRBJ1-2,few,CASSPGTDLYGYTF
TRBV6-1,TRBJ2-6,few,CASTRQGLSGANVLTF